This is a list of T cell receptor beta chains from one sample in a study of siplizumab effects on memory and regulatory T cells. Sequenced by immunoSEQ multiplex PCR; TCRdb stores in-frame clones only, minus some. The profile covers some 73,000 clones, with 93% appearing a single time and about 5% taken by the ten largest. Sequences were obtained from CD8+ T cells sorted from blood. The receptors originated from a human donor in good health. CDR3s include the opening cysteine and the closing phenylalanine or tryptophan. Each record gives: D gene, J gene, V gene, clone size, CDR3 protein, CDR3 DNA. A D gene is named only where the DNA matches it firmly. Some rows have no size entry. The others give once, few or many, or a class for an expanded clone.

- | TRBJ1-4 | TRBV4-1 | once | CASRAGEKLFF | TGCGCCAGCAGGGCTGGAGAAAAACTGTTTTTT
- | TRBJ1-1 | TRBV7-9 | few | CASSSIEAFF | TGTGCCAGCAGCTCAATAGAAGCTTTCTTT
TRBD1 | TRBJ1-2 | TRBV19 | - | CASSPTGVGYGYTF | TGTGCCAGTAGCCCGACAGGGGTCGGTTATGGCTACACCTTC
- | TRBJ2-5 | TRBV23-1 | - | CASSQAAGVMGAGRQETQYF | TGCGCCAGCAGTCAAGCCGCAGGTGTTATGGGGGCGGGTCGGCAAGAGACCCAGTACTTC
TRBD1 | TRBJ1-3 | TRBV5-1 | - | CASSLGDREMAGNTIYF | TGCGCCAGCAGCTTGGGGGACAGGGAAATGGCAGGAAACACCATATATTTT
- | TRBJ2-1 | TRBV19 | - | CASTRGYNEQFF | TGTGCCAGTACCCGGGGATACAATGAGCAGTTCTTC
- | TRBJ1-2 | TRBV4-1 | - | CASSAGDYGYTF | TGCGCCAGCAGTGCAGGAGACTATGGCTACACCTTC
- | TRBJ2-7 | TRBV19 | - | CASANWDEQYF | TGTGCCAGTGCAAACTGGGACGAGCAGTACTTC
TRBD1 | TRBJ1-4 | TRBV5-4 | - | CASSPDRDGEKLFF | TGTGCCAGCAGCCCTGACAGGGACGGTGAAAAACTGTTTTTT
TRBD1 | TRBJ1-2 | TRBV29-1 | - | CTTREGAGYGYTF | TGCACGACGCGGGAGGGGGCTGGGTATGGCTACACCTTC
- | TRBJ2-7 | TRBV28 | - | CASSPHRARYEQYF | TGTGCCAGCAGCCCTCACAGGGCCAGGTACGAGCAGTACTTC